The 3 T cell receptor beta chains given below trace back to one sample, sequenced in a study of tumor-infiltrating lymphocytes in primary liver carcinoma. Both RNA and DNA were isolated together from about 19-30 mg of bulk tissue that had not been sorted. With roughly 0.5 ug total RNA as template and a constant-region primer, TCR beta cDNA was made. Library construction for TCR beta comprised three nested multiplex PCR rounds performed with slightly modified ARM-PCR. Primers for the first two PCR rounds were TRBV1-TRBV30 forward primers and a C-beta reverse primer (around 11 cycles per round). TCRdb processed the multiplex PCR reads anew with MiXCR; each CDR3 protein has one entry. The sample contains tens of thousands of distinct CDR3 sequences, 70% to 85% of which appear only once. The sequenced sample was liver tumor tissue from sampling region 5. Stated subset: tumor region T5, tumor centre. The receptors were sampled from a man aged 35 to 55 with primary liver carcinoma and hepatitis B virus infection.

This clonotype was found many times. The V call is TRBV7-8, the J call TRBJ2-2, with no clear D. This CDR3 is built from 16 residues. Trimming pared 5 bases from V and 2 bases from J, leaving 15 bases between. Germline V gives CDR1 SGHVS, CDR2 FQNEAQ. CDR3 nucleotide sequence: TGTGCCAGCAGCCGAGACCCCGCCCGAAACACCGGGGAGCTGTTTTTT. It yields the protein CASSRDPARNTGELFF. Combining the CDR3 with reference TRBV7-8 and TRBJ2-2 gives the whole variable domain GAGVSQSPRYKVAKRGQDVALRCDPISGHVSLFWYQQALGQGPEFLTYFQNEAQLDKSGLPSDRFFAERPEGSVSTLKIQRTQQEDSAVYLCASSRDPARNTGELFFGEGSRLTVL.

Remarks on this clonotype: This clone may be a read error of a much larger clone one base away. The genes are TRBV10-3 and TRBJ2-3; no reliable D call. The CDR3 totals 15 residues. CDR1 is ENHRY and CDR2 is SYGVKD in the germline V gene. CDR3 sequence: CAISKDGPGTDAQYF. For the CDR3, the DNA is TGTGCCATCAGTAAGGACGGCCCTGGCACAGATGCGCAGTATTTT.

The V call is TRBV19, the J call TRBJ2-7; 10 bases map to TRBD1. V was pared by 6 bases and J by 5 bases, with 10 bases of the junction left unmatched. This CDR3 is built from 15 residues. Germline V lookup: CDR1 LNHDA, CDR2 SQIVND (reference sequence). The CDR3 protein is CASSHRDRGSHEQYF. As DNA, the CDR3 is TGTGCCAGTAGCCACCGGGACAGGGGATCCCACGAGCAGTACTTC.